This TCR beta chain was sequenced in a study of spatial heterogeneity in lung cancer. Study in general: Detected beta-chain sequences consistently exceeded alpha-chain sequences. Raw reads contained each unique TCR and UMI combination more than ten times on average. Study conclusions and caveats: It was found that expanded intratumoral alpha and beta TCR counts tracked tumor mutation counts.

Every TCR cDNA molecule bore its own unique molecular identifier. TCRdb called the 5' RACE reads again in MiXCR, with one record for every CDR3 protein. Of several thousand distinct CDR3 sequences listed, around 18% are singletons. Comment on this clonotype: The target antigen is unknown.

The time point was: sample taken at primary tumor resection. The CDR3 is made up of 14 amino acids. Trimming removed 3 bases at V and 4 bases at J, with 15 bases between. Germline V lookup: CDR1 DFQATT, CDR2 SNEGSKA (reference sequence). The sequence derives from a female donor with early-stage non-small cell lung cancer. V gene TRBV20-1 combines with J gene TRBJ1-2; unclear D gene. Sequencing used lung tumor tissue, obtained at surgery. The CDR3 region is CSASGGPLRYGYTF. Written as DNA, the CDR3 is TGCAGTGCTAGCGGAGGTCCTCTCCGCTATGGCTACACCTTC.